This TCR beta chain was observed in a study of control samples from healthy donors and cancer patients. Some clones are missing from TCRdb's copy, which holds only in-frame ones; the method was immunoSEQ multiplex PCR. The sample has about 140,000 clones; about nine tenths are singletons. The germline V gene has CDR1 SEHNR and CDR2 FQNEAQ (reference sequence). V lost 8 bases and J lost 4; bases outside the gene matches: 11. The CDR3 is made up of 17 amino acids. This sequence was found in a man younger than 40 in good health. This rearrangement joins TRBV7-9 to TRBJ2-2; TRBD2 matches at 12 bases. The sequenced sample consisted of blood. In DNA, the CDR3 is TGTGCCAGCGATCTGGGGTTACTAGCGGGGGGCACCGGGGAGCTGTTTTTT. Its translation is CASDLGLLAGGTGELFF.